Reported below is one TCR beta chain. The antigen is unknown. The authors ran a second PCR of about 7 to 11 cycles using a sample-barcoded 5' primer and a J-beta primer mix. In TCRdb, the 5' RACE reads were re-called with MiXCR into one record per CDR3 protein. Altogether around 1,000,000 distinct CDR3 sequences are present, approximately 26% being singletons, with the ten largest covering approximately 0.79%. These data come from a study of blood T cells in healthy people across ages. Whole-study results and caveats: More naive CD4+ cells and higher diversity marked long-lived donors relative to aged donors.

The CDR3 consists of 12 residues. The V end lost 5 bases, the J end lost 7 bases, and 12 bases lay between the germline ends. CDR1 and CDR2 (germline): MDHEN, SYDVKM. The data were also submitted as part of a second study, on T cells of mothers and their children. As that report states: Relative to unrelated pairs, biologically related mother-child dyads exhibited marginally greater, non-significant overlap.

Sequenced: blood. The V gene is TRBV28, the J gene TRBJ2-7; D is ambiguous. The TCR comes from a girl aged 2 to 9 in good health. Here the CDR3 DNA reads TGTGCCAGCAGTAACCTCCTACAGGAGCAGTACTTC. Translated: CASSNLLQEQYF.